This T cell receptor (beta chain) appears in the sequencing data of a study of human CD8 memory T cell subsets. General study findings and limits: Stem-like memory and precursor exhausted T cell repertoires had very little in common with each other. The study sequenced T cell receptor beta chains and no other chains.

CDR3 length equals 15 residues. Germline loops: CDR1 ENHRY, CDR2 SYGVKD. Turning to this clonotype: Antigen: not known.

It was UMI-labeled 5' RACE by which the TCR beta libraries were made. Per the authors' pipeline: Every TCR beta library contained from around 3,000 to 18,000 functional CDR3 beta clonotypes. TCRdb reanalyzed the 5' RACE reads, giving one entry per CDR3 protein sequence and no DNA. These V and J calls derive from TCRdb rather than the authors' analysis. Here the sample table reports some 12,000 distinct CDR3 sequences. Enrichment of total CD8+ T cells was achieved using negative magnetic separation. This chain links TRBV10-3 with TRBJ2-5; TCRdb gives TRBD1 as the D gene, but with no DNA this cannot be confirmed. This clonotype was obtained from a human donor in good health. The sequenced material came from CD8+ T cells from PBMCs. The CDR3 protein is CAISELVGAQETQYF.